Here is one T cell receptor (beta chain) with its context. The germline gives CDR1 LNHNV, CDR2 YYDKDF (reference sequence). This CDR3 contains 14 residues. V lost 1 base to trimming and J lost 3 bases, with 8 bases between them. Treatment here: over 15 received Ad26.COV2.S at low or high dose, single or two shots; about 5 received placebo; per-sample allocation not given. Vaccine and placebo recipients were sampled on day 63 after the first injection. This table comes from immunoSEQ multiplex PCR, and its TCRdb copy is limited to in-frame clones, with some not included. The table includes about 350,000 clones, about 89% detected once. The data originate from a study of Ad26.COV2.S vaccination and SARS-CoV-2 variants. Study context: The authors gave Ad26.COV2.S intramuscularly, either once or twice 56 days apart.

The clonotype comes from a person aged 18 to 59 who received the Ad26.COV2.S COVID-19 vaccine or a placebo. The V call is TRBV15, the J call TRBJ2-3; D unclear. The sequenced sample was peripheral blood, obtained in a trial of Ad26.COV2.S vaccine versus placebo. CDR3 nucleotide sequence: TGTGCCACCAGCAGAGGGGGAACTACAGATACGCAGTATTTT. It encodes CATSRGGTTDTQYF.